This T cell receptor beta chain stems from a study of PD-1 blockade in classical Hodgkin lymphoma. About the research overall: The patients were dosed with nivolumab 3 mg/kg, infused intravenously every 2 weeks.

Brentuximab vedotin exposure varied among the patients, all of whom had relapsed after autologous stem cell transplantation. Only one count was recorded for this clone. Its antigen remains unknown. Profiled with immunoSEQ multiplex PCR; TCRdb holds only in-frame clones, not every one. The sample has about 66,000 clones; roughly two thirds are singletons. General observations from the study: What drove the repertoire differences, possibly disease activity or prior therapy, has not been defined. Those patients who began receiving nivolumab less than 1 year after ASCT had lower diversity, and they were excluded. Reported baseline diversity: healthy donors highest, relapsed/refractory patients lowest.

The source of this sequence is a human donor with classical Hodgkin lymphoma. The sample consisted of peripheral blood mononuclear cells (PBMCs), taken before the second cycle of nivolumab.

The DNA of the CDR3 is TGTGCCAGTATGGGCAATCCCACCCCGACGCAGAGGGGAACGGGGCCCCACCTGACTAATGAGCAGTTCTTC. This translates into CASMGNPTPTQRGTGPHLTNEQFF. This chain links TRBV19 with TRBJ2-1; D possibly matches TRBD1 or TRBD2 (5 bases each). V dropped 7 bases and J dropped 7 bases, with 47 bases sitting between them. The CDR3 length is 24 residues. Per germline, CDR1 LNHDA and CDR2 SQIVND (reference sequence).